This T cell receptor beta chain was sequenced for a study of siplizumab effects on memory and regulatory T cells. Findings and limits, study-wide: Naive T cells looked more diverse than memory cells and looked like major alloresponse contributors.

The assay was immunoSEQ multiplex PCR, and TCRdb's table has in-frame clones only and misses some. The data contain 100,000 or so clones, 92% of them seen just once; the ten biggest clones take up less than 0.85%. With respect to this clone: What it binds is not known.

The CDR3 contains 13 residues. Germline V gives CDR1 MGHRA, CDR2 YSYEKL. V was pared by 3 bases and J by 4 bases, with 9 bases between. V usage is TRBV4-1 and J usage is TRBJ1-2; TRBD1 might be the D (5 bases). The clonotype was recovered from a human donor in good health. The specimen sequenced was Tregs sorted from blood. The CDR3 DNA follows: TGCGCCAGCAGCCACGACAGTATCTATGGCTACACCTTC. Amino acids: CASSHDSIYGYTF.